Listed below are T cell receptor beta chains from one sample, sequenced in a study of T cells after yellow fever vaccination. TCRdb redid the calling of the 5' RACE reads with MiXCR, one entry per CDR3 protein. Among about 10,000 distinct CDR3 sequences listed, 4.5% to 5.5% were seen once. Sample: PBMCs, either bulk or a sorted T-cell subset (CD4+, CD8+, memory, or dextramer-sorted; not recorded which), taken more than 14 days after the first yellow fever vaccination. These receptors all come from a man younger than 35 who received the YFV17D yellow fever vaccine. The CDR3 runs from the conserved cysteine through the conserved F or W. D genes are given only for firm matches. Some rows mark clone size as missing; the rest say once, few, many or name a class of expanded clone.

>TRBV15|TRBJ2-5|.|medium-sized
CATSRVVTGETQYF
TGTGCCACCAGCAGAGTAGTAACCGGGGAGACCCAGTACTTC
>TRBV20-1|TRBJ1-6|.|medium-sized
CSASHNSPLHF
TGCAGTGCTAGCCATAATTCACCCCTCCACTTT
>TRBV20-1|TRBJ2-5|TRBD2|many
CSASTSGGAETQYF
TGCAGTGCTAGCACTAGCGGGGGTGCAGAGACCCAGTACTTC
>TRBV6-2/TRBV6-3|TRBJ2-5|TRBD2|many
CASSPRTSGVQETQYF
TGTGCCAGCAGTCCCCGGACTAGCGGGGTCCAGGAGACCCAGTACTTC
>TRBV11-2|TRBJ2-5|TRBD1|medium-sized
CASSLDRQETQYF
TGTGCCAGCAGCTTGGACAGGCAAGAGACCCAGTACTTC
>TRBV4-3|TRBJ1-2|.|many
CASSQGGTNYGYTF
TGCGCCAGCAGCCAAGGAGGGACTAACTATGGCTACACCTTC
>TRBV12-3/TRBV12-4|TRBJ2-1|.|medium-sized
CASSFEDNEQFF
TGTGCCAGCAGTTTTGAGGACAATGAGCAGTTCTTC
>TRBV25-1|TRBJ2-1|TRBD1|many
CASSESGTGQHNEQFF
TGTGCCAGCAGTGAATCTGGGACAGGGCAACACAATGAGCAGTTCTTC
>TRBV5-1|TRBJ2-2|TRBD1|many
CASSARQGSNGELFF
TGCGCCAGCAGCGCCCGACAGGGGAGTAACGGGGAGCTGTTTTTT
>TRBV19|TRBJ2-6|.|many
CASSIRGSNVLTF
TGTGCCAGTAGTATACGGGGATCCAACGTCCTGACTTTC
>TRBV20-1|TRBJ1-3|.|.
CFARDRQRSGNTIYF
TGCTTTGCTAGAGATCGTCAAAGGTCCGGAAACACCATATATTTT
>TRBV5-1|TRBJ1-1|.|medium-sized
CASSSQGGNTEAFF
TGCGCCAGCAGCTCCCAAGGGGGGAACACTGAAGCTTTCTTT
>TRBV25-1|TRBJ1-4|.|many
CASSESVQRALFF
TGTGCCAGCAGTGAATCGGTGCAGAGGGCACTGTTTTTT
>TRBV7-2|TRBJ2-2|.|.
CARGLGILCGELFF
TGTGCCAGGGGCCTCGGGATCCTCTGCGGGGAGCTGTTTTTT
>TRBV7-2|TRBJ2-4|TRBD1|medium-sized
CASSSRTGGGNIQYF
TGTGCCAGCAGCTCTAGGACAGGGGGGGGAAACATTCAGTACTTC
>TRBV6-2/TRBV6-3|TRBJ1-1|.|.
CASSYGAVEAFF
TGTGCCAGCAGTTACGGAGCAGTCGAAGCTTTCTTT
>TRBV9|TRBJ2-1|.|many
CASSAHSGGGYNEQFF
TGTGCCAGCAGCGCCCACTCAGGGGGGGGGTACAATGAGCAGTTCTTC
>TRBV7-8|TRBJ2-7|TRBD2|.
CASSSTSGGAFHEQYF
TGTGCCAGCAGCTCTACTAGCGGGGGGGCATTCCACGAGCAGTACTTC
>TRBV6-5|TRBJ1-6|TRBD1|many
CASSRTGRVYNSPLHF
TGTGCCAGCAGTAGGACAGGGAGGGTCTATAATTCACCCCTCCACTTT
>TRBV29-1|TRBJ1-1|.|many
CSATEAFF
TGCAGCGCCACTGAAGCTTTCTTT
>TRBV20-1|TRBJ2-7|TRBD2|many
CSAFPSGGASYEQYF
TGCAGTGCCTTTCCTAGCGGGGGGGCGTCCTACGAGCAGTACTTC